This T cell receptor (beta chain) appears in the sequencing data of a study of blood T cell repertoires in COVID-19. Looking at the study overall: The origin of the acute and convalescent COVID-19 samples was the United States, Italy and Spain. The analysed material was cDNA or gDNA that came from T cells, B-cell-depleted T cells, or PBMCs.

This CDR3 has 13 residues. V trimming: 6 bases; J trimming: 6 bases; junction bases outside the gene matches: 8. In germline, CDR1 is MNHEY, CDR2 SMNVEV (reference sequence). Study processing details: Amplification of reference gene primers was used by the study to estimate nucleated cell counts. Produced via immunoSEQ multiplex PCR; TCRdb's table is partial and in-frame only. The DNA gave D and trimming, while V, J and clone size come from that table. The table includes over 200,000 clones, approximately 82% detected once. The clonotype originates from an elderly man with acute or convalescent COVID-19. The chain is built from TRBV27 and TRBJ2-7; 7 bases align to TRBD1. The sequenced material came from peripheral blood. CDR3 DNA sequence: TGTGCCAGCAGACAGGGGATGCCCAGCGAGCAGTACTTC. Its translation: CASRQGMPSEQYF.